These T cell receptor beta chains were read from a single sample in a study of T cells after posttransplantation cyclophosphamide. This table comes from immunoSEQ multiplex PCR, and its TCRdb copy is limited to in-frame clones, with some not included. This set yields 35,000 to 40,000 clones and no singletons; the top ten hold 2.5%. Sequenced: PBMCs. All receptors come from a man over 45 in good health, CMV-negative, and a related stem cell transplant donor. Each CDR3 is given with its conserved first and last residue. A D gene is named only where the DNA matches it firmly. Not all rows give a size; the values are once, few, many and, for expanded clones, a class.

CAWTAGGANYGYTF,TGTGCCTGGACGGCCGGAGGGGCTAACTATGGCTACACCTTC,TRBV30,few,-,TRBJ1-2
CASRSDRFYEQYF,TGTGCCAGCAGATCCGACAGGTTCTACGAGCAGTACTTC,TRBV27,many,-,TRBJ2-7
CASSQATSGSTGELFF,TGTGCCAGCAGCCAAGCAACTAGCGGGAGTACCGGGGAGCTGTTTTTT,TRBV4-2,many,TRBD2,TRBJ2-2
CASSSGQTYEQYF,TGTGCCAGCAGCTCTGGACAGACCTACGAGCAGTACTTC,TRBV27,many,-,TRBJ2-7
CASSGGEVNQPQHF,TGTGCCAGTAGTGGAGGAGAGGTAAATCAGCCCCAGCATTTT,TRBV19,many,-,TRBJ1-5
CATTVTRLELFF,TGTGCCACCACAGTTACCCGTCTGGAGCTGTTTTTT,TRBV6-5,few,-,TRBJ2-2
CAINGAAGGYNEQFF,TGTGCCATCAACGGGGCAGCGGGGGGCTACAATGAGCAGTTCTTC,TRBV10-3,many,TRBD2,TRBJ2-1
CASSEGQAGEKLFF,TGTGCCAGCAGTGAAGGTCAGGCTGGCGAAAAACTGTTTTTT,TRBV2,many,-,TRBJ1-4
CATSINRGYQETQYF,TGTGCCACCAGCATTAATCGCGGGTACCAAGAGACCCAGTACTTC,TRBV15,few,-,TRBJ2-5
CASSPSPGGNEQFF,TGTGCCAGCTCACCGAGCCCAGGAGGGAATGAGCAGTTCTTC,TRBV18,many,-,TRBJ2-1
CAWRGDQPQHF,TGTGCCTGGAGGGGAGATCAGCCCCAGCATTTT,TRBV30,many,-,TRBJ1-5
CASSPNTDTQYF,TGTGCCAGCTCACCCAACACAGATACGCAGTATTTT,TRBV18,many,-,TRBJ2-3
CAISEQGGAFF,TGTGCCATCAGTGAACAGGGAGGGGCTTTCTTT,TRBV10-3,many,-,TRBJ1-1
CAISGLAGANSGELFF,TGTGCCATCAGTGGACTAGCGGGAGCGAATTCCGGGGAGCTGTTTTTT,TRBV10-3,many,TRBD2,TRBJ2-2
CASSLGRRGDYEQYF,TGTGCCAGCAGCTTGGGTCGGAGAGGGGACTACGAGCAGTACTTC,TRBV5-6,-,-,TRBJ2-7
CASSVEGRGSPLHF,TGTGCCAGCAGCGTAGAGGGCCGGGGTTCACCCCTCCACTTT,TRBV9,-,-,TRBJ1-6
CAIRLEQGALGEQYF,TGTGCCATCAGATTAGAACAGGGGGCTTTGGGCGAGCAGTACTTC,TRBV10-3,-,TRBD1,TRBJ2-7
CASSLAINLQGTETQYF,TGTGCCAGCAGCCTCGCGATAAACCTACAGGGGACAGAGACCCAGTACTTC,TRBV5-4,-,TRBD1,TRBJ2-5
CASTTLTGGSYNEQFF,TGTGCCAGCACCACCTTGACAGGGGGTTCCTACAATGAGCAGTTCTTC,TRBV27,many,TRBD1,TRBJ2-1
CASSKAPLNLISYEQYF,TGTGCCAGCAGCAAAGCGCCCCTTAACCTTATCTCCTACGAGCAGTACTTC,TRBV21-1,-,-,TRBJ2-7
CASNLGGGDIQYF,TGCGCCAGCAACCTGGGCGGGGGGGATATTCAGTACTTC,TRBV5-1,many,TRBD2,TRBJ2-4
CASSYSGQGIYEQYF,TGTGCCAGCAGTTACTCGGGACAGGGGATATACGAGCAGTACTTC,TRBV6-5,many,TRBD1,TRBJ2-7
CATRWASGSLGNTGELFF,TGTGCCACCCGGTGGGCTAGCGGGAGTTTGGGTAACACCGGGGAGCTGTTTTTT,TRBV19,many,TRBD2,TRBJ2-2
CASSPQSGEYNEQFF,TGTGCCAGCTCACCACAGAGCGGCGAATACAATGAGCAGTTCTTC,TRBV18,many,-,TRBJ2-1
CASSRPSPNTGELFF,TGTGCCAGCTCGCGGCCTAGTCCGAACACCGGGGAGCTGTTTTTT,TRBV18,-,-,TRBJ2-2
CASSPGQQDPNTEAFF,TGTGCCAGCAGCCCGGGACAGCAAGATCCAAACACTGAAGCTTTCTTT,TRBV6-6,many,TRBD1,TRBJ1-1
CASSYRRENTGELFF,TGTGCCAGCAGCTATAGGCGGGAAAACACCGGGGAGCTGTTTTTT,TRBV5-4,many,-,TRBJ2-2
CASSGQGYEQYF,TGTGCCAGCAGCGGACAGGGCTACGAGCAGTACTTC,TRBV9,few,TRBD1,TRBJ2-7
CASSERGGTGIEKLFF,TGTGCCAGCAGTGAAAGGGGAGGGACAGGAATCGAAAAACTGTTTTTT,TRBV25-1,many,TRBD1,TRBJ1-4
CASRESGKELNGYTF,TGTGCCAGCAGGGAATCAGGGAAGGAATTGAATGGCTACACCTTC,TRBV2,many,-,TRBJ1-2
CASSGTGGNQPQHF,TGTGCCAGCAGTGGGACAGGGGGCAATCAGCCCCAGCATTTT,TRBV27,many,TRBD1,TRBJ1-5
CASSVSPQGQGGEQYF,TGTGCCAGCAGCGTGTCTCCCCAGGGACAGGGAGGAGAGCAGTACTTC,TRBV9,-,TRBD1,TRBJ2-7
CASSLGGTSGTDTQYF,TGCGCCAGCAGCTTGGGGGGGACTAGCGGGACAGATACGCAGTATTTT,TRBV5-1,many,TRBD2,TRBJ2-3
CASSLEVAEYNEQFF,TGCGCCAGCAGCTTGGAGGTAGCAGAGTACAATGAGCAGTTCTTC,TRBV5-1,many,-,TRBJ2-1
CASSPRAGGETQYF,TGCGCCAGCAGCCCCCGAGCGGGAGGAGAGACCCAGTACTTC,TRBV4-1,many,TRBD2,TRBJ2-5
CASSLDRVMNTEAFF,TGTGCCAGCAGCTTGGACAGGGTCATGAACACTGAAGCTTTCTTT,TRBV5-4,many,-,TRBJ1-1
CASSFPTGHGELFF,TGCGCCAGCAGCTTTCCTACAGGGCACGGGGAGCTGTTTTTT,TRBV5-1,many,-,TRBJ2-2
CASSSTGGTYNEQFF,TGTGCCAGCAGCTCTACTGGCGGAACCTACAATGAGCAGTTCTTC,TRBV7-3,many,-,TRBJ2-1
CASSHESGSGTDTQYF,TGTGCCAGCAGCCATGAAAGCGGGAGCGGCACAGATACGCAGTATTTT,TRBV14,many,TRBD2,TRBJ2-3
CASSFRGDTQYF,TGTGCCAGCAGCTTCAGGGGGGATACGCAGTATTTT,TRBV7-2,many,TRBD1,TRBJ2-3
CASRRDRGNEKLFF,TGTGCCAGCAGGCGGGACAGGGGGAATGAAAAACTGTTTTTT,TRBV7-2,many,TRBD1,TRBJ1-4
CASSTRQSSYNEQFF,TGTGCCAGCAGCACCCGACAGAGCTCCTACAATGAGCAGTTCTTC,TRBV11-3,many,-,TRBJ2-1
CASSPWGQEETQYF,TGTGCCAGCAGCCCCTGGGGACAGGAAGAGACCCAGTACTTC,TRBV7-9,-,TRBD1,TRBJ2-5
CASQLSATYEQYF,TGCGCCAGTCAGCTTAGCGCGACCTACGAGCAGTACTTC,TRBV10-1,many,-,TRBJ2-7
CASSPRLAGSNEQFF,TGTGCCAGCAGCCCGAGACTAGCGGGGAGCAATGAGCAGTTCTTC,TRBV7-8,many,TRBD2,TRBJ2-1
CASSEAGGYGYTF,TGTGCCAGCAGTGAGGCAGGGGGCTATGGCTACACCTTC,TRBV6-4,many,TRBD1,TRBJ1-2
CASSWKLAGEQFF,TGTGCCAGCAGCTGGAAACTAGCGGGTGAGCAGTTCTTC,TRBV7-2,many,TRBD2,TRBJ2-1
CASSLNWGTLSGANVLTF,TGTGCCAGCTCACTGAACTGGGGCACTCTCTCTGGGGCCAACGTCCTGACTTTC,TRBV18,few,-,TRBJ2-6
CASSLQEGSEQYF,TGTGCCAGCTCACTTCAGGAGGGAAGCGAGCAGTACTTC,TRBV18,many,-,TRBJ2-7
CSASTGGSTEAFF,TGCAGCGCGTCGACAGGGGGAAGCACTGAAGCTTTCTTT,TRBV29-1,many,TRBD1,TRBJ1-1
CASSVGLAGGSGQFF,TGTGCCAGCAGCGTAGGCCTAGCGGGGGGGAGCGGGCAGTTCTTC,TRBV9,many,TRBD2,TRBJ2-1
CASSLVTGNTEAFF,TGCGCCAGCAGCTTGGTCACGGGGAACACTGAAGCTTTCTTT,TRBV5-1,many,-,TRBJ1-1
CASSQTGVLGYTF,TGTGCCAGCAGTCAGACAGGGGTTCTTGGCTACACCTTC,TRBV27,many,TRBD1,TRBJ1-2
CALHGTSGSNEQFF,TGTGCCCTACACGGGACTAGCGGGAGTAATGAGCAGTTCTTC,TRBV7-2,many,TRBD2,TRBJ2-1
CASRQGANQPQHF,TGTGCCAGTCGACAGGGGGCGAATCAGCCCCAGCATTTT,TRBV6-1,many,TRBD1,TRBJ1-5
CASSLSRGSDTQYF,TGTGCCAGCAGTTTATCGCGGGGTTCAGATACGCAGTATTTT,TRBV27,few,-,TRBJ2-3
CASRLINTGELFF,TGTGCCAGCAGACTTATAAACACCGGGGAGCTGTTTTTT,TRBV2,many,-,TRBJ2-2
CASSIRTSRSSYEQYF,TGTGCCAGCAGCATACGGACTAGCAGAAGCTCCTACGAGCAGTACTTC,TRBV9,-,TRBD2,TRBJ2-7
CASSSGLAGPTGELFF,TGCGCCAGCAGCTCAGGACTAGCGGGGCCCACCGGGGAGCTGTTTTTT,TRBV5-1,many,TRBD2,TRBJ2-2